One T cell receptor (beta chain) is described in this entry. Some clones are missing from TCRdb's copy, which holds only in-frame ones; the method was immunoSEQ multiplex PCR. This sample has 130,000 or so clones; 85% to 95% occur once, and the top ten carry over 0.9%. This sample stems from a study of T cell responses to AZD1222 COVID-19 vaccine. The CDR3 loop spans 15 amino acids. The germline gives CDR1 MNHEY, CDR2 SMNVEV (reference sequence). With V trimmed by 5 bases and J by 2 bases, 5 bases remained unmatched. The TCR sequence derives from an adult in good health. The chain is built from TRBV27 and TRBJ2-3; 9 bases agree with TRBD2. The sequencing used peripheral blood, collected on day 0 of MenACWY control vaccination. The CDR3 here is CASSIAGAPTDTQYF. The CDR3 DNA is TGTGCCAGCAGTATAGCGGGGGCGCCCACAGATACGCAGTATTTT.